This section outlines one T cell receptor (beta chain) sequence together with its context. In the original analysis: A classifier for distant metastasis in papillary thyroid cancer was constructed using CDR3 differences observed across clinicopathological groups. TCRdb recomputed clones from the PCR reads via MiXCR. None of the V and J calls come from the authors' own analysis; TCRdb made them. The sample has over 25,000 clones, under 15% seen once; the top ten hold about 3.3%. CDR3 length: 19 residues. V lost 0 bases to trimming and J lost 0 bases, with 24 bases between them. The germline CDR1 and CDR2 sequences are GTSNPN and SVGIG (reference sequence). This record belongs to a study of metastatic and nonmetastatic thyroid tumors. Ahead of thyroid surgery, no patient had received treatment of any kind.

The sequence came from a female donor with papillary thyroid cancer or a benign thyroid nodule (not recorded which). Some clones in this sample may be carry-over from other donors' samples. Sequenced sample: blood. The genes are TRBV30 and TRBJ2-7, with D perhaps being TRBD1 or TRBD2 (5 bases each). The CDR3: CAWSVFMGDFRTISYEQYF. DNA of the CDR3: TGTGCCTGGAGTGTTTTCATGGGGGATTTTCGTACTATCTCCTACGAGCAGTACTTC.